This T cell receptor (beta chain) was identified in a study of T cell responses to AZD1222 COVID-19 vaccine. The table came from immunoSEQ multiplex PCR; TCRdb's copy has only in-frame clones and leaves some out. The table has 150,000 or so clones, 90% seen once. General study findings and limits: Close to half of all spike-specific TCRs reportedly target regions of the variants that are unmutated. Spike-specific TCR breadth rose after two AZD1222 doses, and depth rose as well.

The CDR3 is made up of 14 amino acids. With V trimmed by 5 bases and J by 7 bases, 10 bases remained unmatched. CDR1 is SGHVS, CDR2 FQNEAQ, per germline. For this clone: The target antigen is unknown.

The clonotype originates from an adult in good health. Sequences were derived from peripheral blood, sampled on day 0 of AZD1222 vaccination. The V and J genes are TRBV7-8 and TRBJ1-2; TRBD1 agrees at 7 bases. CDR3 coding DNA: TGTGCCAGCAGCCCCCTCGAGGGGGCTAGTGGCTACACCTTC. Its translation is CASSPLEGASGYTF.